The rows below give T cell receptor beta chains drawn from one sample of a study of cytomegalovirus exposure and HLA in healthy donors. Sequenced by immunoSEQ multiplex PCR; TCRdb stores in-frame clones only, minus some. Of 40,000 or so clones detected, 77% appear once; the ten largest clones hold 1.4%. Material for sequencing was PBMCs. Receptors were obtained from a man aged 25-45 years in good health and CMV-seronegative. Each CDR3 is given with its conserved first and last residue. The D gene is left open where the match is weak. Clone size, where shown, is once, few, many, or a class for clones that have expanded.

J: TRBJ2-2; size: .; D: TRBD2; length: 16; V: TRBV6-1; DNA: TGTGCCAGCAGTGACGGCTTAGGGAGGGATGGCGGGGAGCTGTTTTTT; CDR3: CASSDGLGRDGGELFF
J: TRBJ2-5; size: .; D: TRBD1; length: 17; V: TRBV5-1; DNA: TGCGCCAGCAGCGCCCAGGGGACAGGGGGCTGGGAAGAGACCCAGTACTTC; CDR3: CASSAQGTGGWEETQYF
J: TRBJ1-3; size: .; D: .; length: 14; V: TRBV7-2; DNA: TGTGCCAGCAGCTACAGGGATTCTGGAAACACCATATATTTT; CDR3: CASSYRDSGNTIYF
J: TRBJ2-3; size: .; D: .; length: 14; V: TRBV27; DNA: TGTGCCAGCAGTCTCCCTCACGGGGTGGATACGCAGTATTTT; CDR3: CASSLPHGVDTQYF
J: TRBJ2-1; size: .; D: TRBD1; length: 15; V: TRBV28; DNA: TGTGCCAGCAGTTTACTTGGGGACAGGGGGAATGAGCAGTTCTTC; CDR3: CASSLLGDRGNEQFF
J: TRBJ1-1; size: .; D: TRBD1; length: 15; V: TRBV7-9; DNA: TGTGCCAGCAGCGCCTGGACAGGGCGCTTGGCTGAAGCTTTCTTT; CDR3: CASSAWTGRLAEAFF
J: TRBJ1-1; size: .; D: .; length: 13; V: TRBV18; DNA: TGTGCCAGCTCACCCGTTTTTACAGAAGTGGCTTTCTTT; CDR3: CASSPVFTEVAFF
J: TRBJ2-1; size: .; D: .; length: 15; V: TRBV12-5; DNA: TGTGCTAGTGGTTTGGACTATTCCTTACCCAATGAGCAGTTCTTC; CDR3: CASGLDYSLPNEQFF
J: TRBJ2-1; size: few; D: TRBD2; length: 18; V: TRBV19; DNA: TGTGCCAGTAGTATGGGCGGGACTAGCGGGAGAGCCTACAATGAGCAGTTCTTC; CDR3: CASSMGGTSGRAYNEQFF
J: TRBJ2-6; size: .; D: .; length: 16; V: TRBV19; DNA: TGTGCCAGTAGTATAGCGGCTAGCCAGGGGGCCAACGTCCTGACTTTC; CDR3: CASSIAASQGANVLTF
J: TRBJ2-5; size: .; D: TRBD2; length: 19; V: TRBV28; DNA: TGTGCCAGCAGTTCCCTTTTATTGGGACTAGCGGGGACAGTTCAGAGCCAGTACTTC; CDR3: CASSSLLLGLAGTVQSQYF
J: TRBJ2-5; size: .; D: TRBD2; length: 14; V: TRBV27; DNA: TGTGCCAGCAGTTTAATCCCGGCGGGAGGGACCCAGTACTTC; CDR3: CASSLIPAGGTQYF
J: TRBJ2-7; size: few; D: .; length: 11; V: TRBV7-9; DNA: TGTGCCAGCAGCCCCCGTGACGAGCAGTACTTC; CDR3: CASSPRDEQYF
J: TRBJ1-5; size: .; D: TRBD1; length: 15; V: TRBV6-5; DNA: TGTGCCAGCAATCCGGGACAGGGGTCCGGTCAGCCCCAGCATTTT; CDR3: CASNPGQGSGQPQHF
J: TRBJ1-1; size: .; D: .; length: 13; V: TRBV6-1; DNA: TGTGCCAGCAGTGAAGTCAGAAACACTGAAGCTTTCTTT; CDR3: CASSEVRNTEAFF
J: TRBJ2-3; size: .; D: .; length: 15; V: TRBV5-5; DNA: TGTGCCAGCAGCTTAATCACAGGGCGCACAGATACGCAGTATTTT; CDR3: CASSLITGRTDTQYF
J: TRBJ1-6; size: .; D: TRBD1; length: 16; V: TRBV27; DNA: TGTGCCAGCACCGCGACAGGGAACCCCTATAATTCACCCCTCCACTTT; CDR3: CASTATGNPYNSPLHF
J: TRBJ2-5; size: .; D: .; length: 14; V: TRBV5-4; DNA: TGTGCCAGCACCTCAGGAAGAGGGAAAGAGACCCAGTACTTC; CDR3: CASTSGRGKETQYF
J: TRBJ2-7; size: .; D: .; length: 13; V: TRBV18; DNA: TGTGCCAGCTCACCATTAGCAGGGTACGAGCAGTACTTC; CDR3: CASSPLAGYEQYF
J: TRBJ2-7; size: .; D: TRBD2; length: 18; V: TRBV18; DNA: TGTGCCAGCTCACCCAAAACGCCGGGGACTAGCGGAGCCTACGAGCAGTACTTC; CDR3: CASSPKTPGTSGAYEQYF
J: TRBJ2-1; size: .; D: TRBD2; length: 17; V: TRBV14; DNA: TGTGCCAGCAGCCAAGGACTAGCGGGAGGGCCCGCCAATGAGCAGTTCTTC; CDR3: CASSQGLAGGPANEQFF
J: TRBJ1-4; size: .; D: .; length: 15; V: TRBV2; DNA: TGTGCCAGCAGTGCGGGAGGGACGATGAGCGAAAAACTGTTTTTT; CDR3: CASSAGGTMSEKLFF
J: TRBJ2-1; size: .; D: .; length: 15; V: TRBV18; DNA: TGTGCCAGCTCCCGTCAGGGAAGTGGATACAATGAGCAGTTCTTC; CDR3: CASSRQGSGYNEQFF
J: TRBJ2-4; size: few; D: .; length: 14; V: TRBV14; DNA: TGTGCCAGCAGCCAAGATGTCTGGGAGGACATTCAGTACTTC; CDR3: CASSQDVWEDIQYF
J: TRBJ1-2; size: few; D: TRBD1; length: 13; V: TRBV6-5; DNA: TGTGCCAGCAGTCCGACAGGGAGACATGGCTACACCTTC; CDR3: CASSPTGRHGYTF
J: TRBJ2-2; size: .; D: .; length: 15; V: TRBV7-2; DNA: TGTGCCAGCAGCACCAGACCGGGAGAGGGCGGGGAGCTGTTTTTT; CDR3: CASSTRPGEGGELFF
J: TRBJ2-5; size: .; D: TRBD2; length: 15; V: TRBV11-3; DNA: TGTGCCAGCAGCTCTCGGACTAGCGGGAATGAGACCCAGTACTTC; CDR3: CASSSRTSGNETQYF
J: TRBJ1-1; size: .; D: .; length: 16; V: TRBV18; DNA: TGTGCCAGCTCACCGAACCTAGGGGTTTTAAACACTGAAGCTTTCTTT; CDR3: CASSPNLGVLNTEAFF
J: TRBJ1-2; size: .; D: .; length: 17; V: TRBV5-1; DNA: TGCGCCAGCAGCTTGGGTCGGGGTCCCGGGAGTAACTATGGCTACACCTTC; CDR3: CASSLGRGPGSNYGYTF
J: TRBJ2-1; size: few; D: TRBD2; length: 15; V: TRBV6-5; DNA: TGTGCCAGCAGTTACTCTAGCGGGCTCTACAATGAGCAGTTCTTC; CDR3: CASSYSSGLYNEQFF
J: TRBJ2-7; size: .; D: TRBD1; length: 12; V: TRBV19; DNA: TGTGCCAGTAGTATCAGGGGGTACGAGCAGTACTTC; CDR3: CASSIRGYEQYF
J: TRBJ2-3; size: .; D: TRBD1; length: 14; V: TRBV5-1; DNA: TGCGCCAGCAGCCAAGGACAGGGCGCAGATACGCAGTATTTT; CDR3: CASSQGQGADTQYF
J: TRBJ2-1; size: .; D: TRBD2; length: 16; V: TRBV7-2; DNA: TGTGCCAGCAGCCGTATCGGGACTAGCGGGAACAATGAGCAGTTCTTC; CDR3: CASSRIGTSGNNEQFF
J: TRBJ2-7; size: .; D: .; length: 12; V: TRBV28; DNA: TGTGCCAGCAGGACCACAGGGAACGAGCAGTACTTC; CDR3: CASRTTGNEQYF
J: TRBJ2-5; size: .; D: TRBD1; length: 14; V: TRBV29-1; DNA: TGCAGCGTTGAGTTGTGGGCAGGGGGCAAGACCCAGTACTTC; CDR3: CSVELWAGGKTQYF
J: TRBJ1-2; size: .; D: .; length: 11; V: TRBV20-1; DNA: TGCAGTGCCTGGGGGGACTATGGCTACACCTTC; CDR3: CSAWGDYGYTF
J: TRBJ2-7; size: .; D: TRBD2; length: 15; V: TRBV4-2; DNA: TGTGCCAGCAGCCAAGTTGCGGGGGTTGGGTACGAGCAGTACTTC; CDR3: CASSQVAGVGYEQYF
J: TRBJ2-3; size: .; D: TRBD1; length: 15; V: TRBV11-3; DNA: TGTGCCAGCAGCTTAGACCAGGGGGCAACAGATACGCAGTATTTT; CDR3: CASSLDQGATDTQYF
J: TRBJ2-7; size: .; D: TRBD1; length: 14; V: TRBV27; DNA: TGTGCCAGCAGCCGTCTTCAGGGGGCCTACGAGCAGTACTTC; CDR3: CASSRLQGAYEQYF
J: TRBJ1-1; size: .; D: TRBD1; length: 15; V: TRBV7-8; DNA: TGTGCCAGCAGCTTAGGGTGGACAGGGCGGACTGAAGCTTTCTTT; CDR3: CASSLGWTGRTEAFF
J: TRBJ1-1; size: .; D: .; length: 13; V: TRBV7-8; DNA: TGTGCCAGCAGCTCTAACCTCAACACTGAAGCTTTCTTT; CDR3: CASSSNLNTEAFF
J: TRBJ2-2; size: .; D: TRBD1; length: 16; V: TRBV7-2; DNA: TGTGCCAGCAGCTTAGTTTACAGGGGAACGGCCGGGGAGCTGTTTTTT; CDR3: CASSLVYRGTAGELFF
J: TRBJ2-1; size: few; D: .; length: 16; V: TRBV2; DNA: TGTGCCAGCAGTGAAGCGCAGGGCTGGCTGACTTTTGAGCAGTTCTTC; CDR3: CASSEAQGWLTFEQFF
J: TRBJ1-1; size: few; D: .; length: 12; V: TRBV10-3; DNA: TGTGCCATCAGTGATTGGGGGGCTGAAGCTTTCTTT; CDR3: CAISDWGAEAFF
J: TRBJ1-2; size: .; D: .; length: 12; V: TRBV7-9; DNA: TGTGCCAGCAGCCCAACTGCGTTCGGCTACACCTTC; CDR3: CASSPTAFGYTF
J: TRBJ2-1; size: once; D: .; length: 14; V: TRBV14; DNA: TGTGCCACCAGACAACACGGAGCGGGTGGTGAGCAGTTCTTC; CDR3: CATRQHGAGGEQFF